The TCR beta chain described here comes from a study of shared clonotypes between healthy human individuals. Study findings and constraints: Shared clonotypes: 4.5% to 6% naive CD4, under 4% naive CD8, about 2.2% memory CD4, 0.4% to 0.5% memory CD8.

The data were produced by immunoSEQ multiplex PCR, yet TCRdb's version contains in-frame clones alone and is incomplete. The sample carries about 1.5 million clones, approximately 96% recorded once. Trimming shortened V by 6 bases and J by 1 base, and 9 bases separated the two germline ends. This CDR3 region has 13 residues. Germline CDR1 SGDLS, CDR2 YYNGEE. On this clone itself: Its target is not known.

The receptor was derived from a man aged 25-45 years in good health. The chain links TRBV9 to TRBJ2-3; TRBD1 is a possible D gene (5 bases). Source material: naive CD4+ T cells sorted from blood. Subset given: CD45RA+ positively selected. CDR3 loop: CASTEGGTDTQYF. CDR3 nucleotides: TGTGCCAGCACCGAAGGGGGCACAGATACGCAGTATTTT.